The T cell receptor beta chain described here comes from a study of technical replicates of blood from a few donors. Only in-frame clones appear in the TCRdb table, and some are missing; sequencing was by immunoSEQ multiplex PCR. The sample shows about 61,000 clones, more than 95% of them seen only once. Germline V CDR1 and CDR2: LNHDA, SQIVND (reference sequence). Germline trimming cut 4 bases from V and 3 bases from J; bases unmatched to any gene: 7. CDR3 size: 15 residues. V is TRBV19 and J is TRBJ2-5; TRBD1 matches at 8 bases. The sequence was obtained from a human donor in good health. The material sequenced was T cells isolated from PBMCs. The CDR3 DNA reads TGTGCCAGTAGTAGTCACAGGGGGTCGAAAGAGACCCAGTACTTC. Translating it yields CASSSHRGSKETQYF.